Below, 7 T cell receptor beta chains from the same sample are listed, as sequenced in a study of blood T cell repertoires in COVID-19. Some clones are missing from TCRdb's copy, which holds only in-frame ones; the method was immunoSEQ multiplex PCR. Of roughly 160,000 clones in the sample, 80% to 90% were seen once. Sequencing was performed on peripheral blood. The receptor source for this set is a woman aged 70-85 years who had recovered from COVID-19.

V is TRBV19 and J is TRBJ2-3, with 8 nucleotides matching TRBD1. The germline CDR1 and CDR2 sequences are LNHDA and SQIVND (reference sequence). The CDR3 sequence is 14 residues long. V lost 7 bases and J lost 5; bases outside the gene matches: 8. CDR3 protein: CASNARGRLDTQYF. CDR3 sequence (DNA): TGTGCCAGTAACGCCAGGGGGCGGTTAGATACGCAGTATTTT.

The chain recombines TRBV7-2 with TRBJ2-5; 8 bases are a match to TRBD1. The CDR3 consists of 15 residues. Germline V gives CDR1 SGHTA, CDR2 FQGNSA. After removal of 1 base from V and 6 bases from J, the junction contained 7 bases not matched to a gene. The DNA for the CDR3 is TGTGCCAGCAGCTTAGTAACAGGGGGGCGGCAGACCCAGTACTTC. Residues: CASSLVTGGRQTQYF.

The chain combines TRBV21-1 with TRBJ1-2; TRBD1 reflects the table's D call only, with no check against the DNA. TRBV21-1 is a pseudogene segment. The CDR3 covers 15 residues. Here the CDR3 reads CASRRRQGSRAGYTF. The CDR3 DNA reads as TGTGCCAGCAGGCGAAGACAGGGATCCCGTGCTGGCTACACCTTC.

This clone showed up many times. This rearrangement joins TRBV21-1 to TRBJ2-7; TRBD1 reflects the table's D call only, with no check against the DNA. TRBV21-1 is classified as a pseudogene. This CDR3 comprises 15 residues. The CDR3 protein is CASRTGTGDSYEQYF. CDR3 coding DNA: TGTGCCAGCAGGACCGGGACAGGGGACTCCTACGAGCAGTACTTC.

CDR3 protein: CASRAPGRPLFF. The CDR3 region has the DNA TGTGCCAGCAGGGCCCCGGGGAGACCACTGTTTTTT. This chain uses TRBV2 with TRBJ1-4; the D is unclear. This CDR3 is built from 12 residues. V was trimmed by 6 bases and J by 13 bases, leaving 15 bases between them. The germline gives CDR1 SNHLY, CDR2 FYNNEI.

The CDR3 loop reads CASRAGQGETQYF. In DNA form, the CDR3 reads TGTGCCAGCAGGGCGGGACAGGGGGAGACCCAGTACTTC. This chain connects TRBV6-5 to TRBJ2-5; 10 bases align to TRBD1. Germline values: CDR1 MNHEY, CDR2 SVGAGI. Trimming at V came to 6 bases and at J to 5 bases, leaving 3 bases not matched to a gene. The CDR3 contains 13 residues.

The rearrangement links TRBV30 to TRBJ2-3, with 7 bases matching TRBD2. Germline V gene sequence: CDR1 GTSNPN, CDR2 SVGIG (reference sequence). The CDR3 consists of 12 residues. The ends lost 2 bases at V and 8 bases at J; junction bases unmatched: 4. This chain's CDR3 is CAWSRSSGTQYF. DNA of the CDR3: TGTGCCTGGAGTAGATCTAGCGGTACGCAGTATTTT.